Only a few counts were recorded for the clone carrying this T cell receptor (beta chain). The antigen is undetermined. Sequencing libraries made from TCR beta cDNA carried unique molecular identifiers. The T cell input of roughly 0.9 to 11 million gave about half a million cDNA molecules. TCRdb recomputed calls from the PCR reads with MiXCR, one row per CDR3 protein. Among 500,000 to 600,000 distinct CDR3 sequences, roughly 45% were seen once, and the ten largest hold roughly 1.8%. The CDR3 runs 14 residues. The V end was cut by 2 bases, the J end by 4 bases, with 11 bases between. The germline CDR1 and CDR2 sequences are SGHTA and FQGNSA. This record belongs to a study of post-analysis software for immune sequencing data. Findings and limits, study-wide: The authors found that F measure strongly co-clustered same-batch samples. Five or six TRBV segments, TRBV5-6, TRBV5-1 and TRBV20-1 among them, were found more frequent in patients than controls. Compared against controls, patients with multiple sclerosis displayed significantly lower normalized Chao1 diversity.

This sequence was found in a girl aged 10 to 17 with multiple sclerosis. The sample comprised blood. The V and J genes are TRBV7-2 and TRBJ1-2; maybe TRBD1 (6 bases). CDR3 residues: CASSLWQGSYGYTF. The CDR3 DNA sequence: TGTGCCAGCAGCTTATGGCAGGGGAGCTATGGCTACACCTTC.